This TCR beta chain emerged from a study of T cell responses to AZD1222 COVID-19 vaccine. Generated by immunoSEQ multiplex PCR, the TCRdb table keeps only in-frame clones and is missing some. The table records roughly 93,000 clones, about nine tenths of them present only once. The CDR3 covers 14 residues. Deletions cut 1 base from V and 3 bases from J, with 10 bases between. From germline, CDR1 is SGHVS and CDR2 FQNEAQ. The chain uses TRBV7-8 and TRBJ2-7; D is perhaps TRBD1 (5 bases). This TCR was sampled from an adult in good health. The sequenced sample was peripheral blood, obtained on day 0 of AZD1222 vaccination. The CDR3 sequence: CASSLVSGLYEQYF. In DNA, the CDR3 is TGTGCCAGCAGCTTAGTTTCAGGGCTCTACGAGCAGTACTTC.